This TCR beta chain was sequenced for a study of PD-1 blockade in mismatch repair-deficient tumors. Produced via immunoSEQ multiplex PCR; TCRdb's table is partial and in-frame only. The sample records some 120,000 clones, almost 90% being singletons. V was trimmed by 6 bases and J by 1 base, leaving 15 bases between them. Per germline, CDR1 MDHEN and CDR2 SYDVKM. The CDR3 is 15 residues long. The source of this sequence is an adult with mismatch repair-deficient cancer. The input for sequencing was peripheral blood, taken 72 weeks after starting pembrolizumab. The chain is built from TRBV28 and TRBJ2-5; unclear D gene. CDR3 sequence: CASSPSATGQETQYF. CDR3 DNA sequence: TGTGCCAGCAGCCCGAGTGCCACCGGCCAAGAGACCCAGTACTTC.